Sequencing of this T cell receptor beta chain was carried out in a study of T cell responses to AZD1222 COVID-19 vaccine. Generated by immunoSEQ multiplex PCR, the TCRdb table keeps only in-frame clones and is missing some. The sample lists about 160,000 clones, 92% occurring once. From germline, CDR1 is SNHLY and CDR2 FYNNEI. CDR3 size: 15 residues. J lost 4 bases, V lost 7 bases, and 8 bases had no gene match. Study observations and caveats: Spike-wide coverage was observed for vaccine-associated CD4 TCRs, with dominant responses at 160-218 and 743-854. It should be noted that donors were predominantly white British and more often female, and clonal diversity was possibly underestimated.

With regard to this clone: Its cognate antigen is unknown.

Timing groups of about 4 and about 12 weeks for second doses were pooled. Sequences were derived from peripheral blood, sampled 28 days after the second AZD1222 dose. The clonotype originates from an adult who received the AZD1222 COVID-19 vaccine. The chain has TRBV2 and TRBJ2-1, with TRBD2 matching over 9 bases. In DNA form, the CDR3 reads TGTGCCAGCAATCCCGGGACTAGCCATTACAATGAGCAGTTCTTC. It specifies CASNPGTSHYNEQFF. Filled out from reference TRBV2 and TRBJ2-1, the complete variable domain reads EPEVTQTPSHQVTQMGQEVILRCVPISNHLYFYWYRQILGQKVEFLVSFYNNEISEKSEIFDDQFSVERPDGSNFTLKIRSTKLEDSAMYFCASNPGTSHYNEQFFGPGTRLTVL.